Listed below are T cell receptor beta chains from one sample, sequenced in a study of Ad26.COV2.S vaccination and SARS-CoV-2 variants. Sequenced by immunoSEQ multiplex PCR; TCRdb stores in-frame clones only, minus some. This sample has a few hundred thousand clones, with roughly 80% found just once. Material: peripheral blood, obtained in a trial of Ad26.COV2.S vaccine versus placebo. The receptors come from a person between 18 and 65 years old who received the Ad26.COV2.S COVID-19 vaccine or a placebo. The CDR3 runs from the conserved cysteine through the conserved F or W. Each record gives: V gene, J gene, D gene, CDR3 protein, CDR3 DNA. The D gene is left open where the match is weak.

V: TRBV12-5; J: TRBJ1-2; D: .; CDR3: CASGLVGGKGYTF; DNA: TGTGCTAGTGGTTTGGTAGGAGGGAAAGGCTACACCTTC
V: TRBV4-3; J: TRBJ2-5; D: TRBD2; CDR3: CASSRDLGLAVETQYF; DNA: TGCGCCAGCAGCCGAGACCTCGGGCTAGCGGTAGAGACCCAGTACTTC
V: TRBV7-9; J: TRBJ2-7; D: TRBD1; CDR3: CASSSSRDRGEQYF; DNA: TGTGCCAGCAGCTCCTCCCGGGACAGGGGCGAGCAGTACTTC
V: TRBV6-2/TRBV6-3; J: TRBJ1-5; D: .; CDR3: CASSPSRVGNQPQHF; DNA: TGTGCCAGCAGCCCAAGCAGGGTTGGCAATCAGCCCCAGCATTTT
V: TRBV7-2; J: TRBJ1-6; D: .; CDR3: CASSLSSGGHNSPLHF; DNA: TGTGCCAGCAGCCTTTCATCTGGGGGGCATAATTCACCCCTCCACTTT
V: TRBV11-2; J: TRBJ1-1; D: TRBD1; CDR3: CASSPRTGTNTEAFF; DNA: TGTGCCAGCAGCCCAAGGACAGGGACGAACACTGAAGCTTTCTTT
V: TRBV1; J: TRBJ1-2; D: .; CDR3: CTSRFPPRVYGYTF; DNA: TGCACCAGCCGGTTTCCCCCGAGGGTTTATGGCTACACCTTC
V: TRBV9; J: TRBJ2-5; D: .; CDR3: CASSRRQQETQYF; DNA: TGTGCCAGCAGCCGTCGACAGCAAGAGACCCAGTACTTC
V: TRBV6-2/TRBV6-3; J: TRBJ1-5; D: .; CDR3: CASGLHLPQHF; DNA: TGTGCCAGCGGCCTCCACTTGCCCCAGCATTTT
V: TRBV7-9; J: TRBJ1-1; D: .; CDR3: CASSLGHGTEAFF; DNA: TGTGCCAGCAGCTTGGGACACGGCACTGAAGCTTTCTTT